The 11 T cell receptor beta chains below were found in one sample sequenced in a study of OX40 agonist ivuxolimab in advanced cancers. The table came from immunoSEQ multiplex PCR; TCRdb's copy has only in-frame clones and leaves some out. The data contain more than 60,000 clones, about 83% of them singletons. The sample in question was CD4+ or CD8+ T cells sorted from blood, obtained in a trial of the OX40 agonist ivuxolimab. Receptors were obtained from an adult with an advanced solid tumor such as melanoma, head and neck, liver or kidney cancer.

This chain links TRBV7-9 with TRBJ2-1; no definite D call. V was pared by 5 bases and J by 1 base, with 12 bases between. Germline V gene data show CDR1 as SEHNR and CDR2 as FQNEAQ (reference sequence). The CDR3 has 15 residues. In DNA, the CDR3 is TGTGCCAGCAGCCCCACAGTCTTTTCCTACAATGAGCAGTTCTTC. It codes for CASSPTVFSYNEQFF.

The rearrangement joins TRBV6-6 to TRBJ2-1; 9 bases match TRBD2. The CDR3 has 16 amino acids. V was pared by 0 bases and J by 7 bases, with 7 bases of the junction left unmatched. Germline loops: CDR1 MNHNY, CDR2 SVGAGI (reference sequence). The CDR3 here is CASSYSRGGIRNEQFF. DNA of the CDR3: TGTGCCAGCAGTTACTCGCGGGGGGGGATTAGGAATGAGCAGTTCTTC.

In DNA, the CDR3 is TGTGCCAGTCAACCGGGACAGGGTTACGAGCAGTACTTC. This encodes CASQPGQGYEQYF. The rearrangement joins TRBV6-6 to TRBJ2-7, with 9 positions matching TRBD1. The CDR3 totals 13 residues. The germline CDR1 and CDR2 sequences are MNHNY and SVGAGI (reference sequence). V lost 9 bases, J lost 4 bases, and 7 bases stayed unmatched.

The chain links TRBV9 to TRBJ2-2; 7 nucleotides agree with TRBD2. The germline V gene has CDR1 SGDLS and CDR2 YYNGEE. Trimming took 2 bases from V and 0 from J; bases not matched to a gene: 1. The CDR3 contains 15 residues. CDR3: CASSVGGTNTGELFF. CDR3 bases: TGTGCCAGCAGCGTCGGGGGGACGAACACCGGGGAGCTGTTTTTT.

This clone counts as medium-sized. The chain joins TRBV4-1 to TRBJ2-7; no clear D gene. Trimming took off 0 bases at V and 7 bases at J, with 19 bases between the two ends. CDR1 is MGHRA, CDR2 YSYEKL, per germline. The CDR3 contains 16 residues. The CDR3 DNA reads as TGCGCCAGCAGCCAAGAATCGGCCCTCGAACGGTCTGAGCAGTACTTC. Its translation is CASSQESALERSEQYF.

The chain couples TRBV25-1 to TRBJ2-5; D might be TRBD1 (5 bases). The V end lost 6 bases, the J end lost 1 base, and 9 bases lay between the germline ends. Germline CDR1 and CDR2: MGHDK and SYGVNS. This CDR3 is 13 amino acids long. CDR3 DNA sequence: TGTGCCAGCAGAGGGGCCTTCCAAGAGACCCAGTACTTC. Protein: CASRGAFQETQYF.

The chain employs TRBV19 and TRBJ1-1; D gene uncertain. Germline CDR1 and CDR2: LNHDA and SQIVND (reference sequence). V lost 0 bases, J lost 7 bases, and 6 bases lay in between. CDR3 length: 12 amino acids. The CDR3 loop is CASSIEGDEAFF. DNA for the CDR3: TGTGCCAGTAGTATAGAAGGCGATGAAGCTTTCTTT. Looking up the rest from reference TRBV19 and TRBJ1-1 gives the full variable domain: DGGITQSPKYLFRKEGQNVTLSCEQNLNHDAMYWYRQDPGQGLRLIYYSQIVNDFQKGDIAEGYSVSREKKESFPLTVTSAQKNPTAFYLCASSIEGDEAFFGQGTRLTVV.

This clone was seen once. The chain recombines TRBV5-1 with TRBJ2-3, with 8 nucleotides matching TRBD2. Germline values: CDR1 SGHRS, CDR2 YFSETQ. The length of the CDR3 is 16 residues. The V and J ends lost 4 bases and 2 bases, in that order; junction bases with no gene match: 9. The CDR3 loop reads CASSPGGLAATDTQYF. As DNA, the CDR3 is TGCGCCAGCAGCCCGGGGGGGTTAGCGGCCACAGATACGCAGTATTTT. The full variable domain, its missing parts supplied by reference TRBV5-1 and TRBJ2-3, is KAGVTQTPRYLIKTRGQQVTLSCSPISGHRSVSWYQQTPGQGLQFLFEYFSETQRNKGNFPGRFSGRQFSNSRSEMNVSTLELGDSALYLCASSPGGLAATDTQYFGPGTRLTVL.

The V and J genes are TRBV19 and TRBJ2-2, with D possibly TRBD1 on 6 matching bases. Trimming stripped 6 bases from V and 7 bases from J, with 24 bases between. This CDR3 is built from 17 residues. CDR1 is LNHDA and CDR2 is SQIVND in the germline V gene (reference sequence). CDR3 sequence: CASSPHRSQGTDGELFF. Here the CDR3 DNA reads TGTGCCAGTAGCCCCCACCGTAGCCAGGGGACGGACGGGGAGCTGTTTTTT.

The chain couples TRBV7-2 to TRBJ2-7, with D tentatively TRBD1 (6 bases). Germline assignment: CDR1 SGHTA and CDR2 FQGNSA. This CDR3 has 14 amino acids. Trimming removed 2 bases from V and 0 bases from J, with 8 bases in between. This chain's CDR3 is CASSLSTGSYEQYF. In nucleotides, the CDR3 is TGTGCCAGCAGCTTATCGACAGGCTCCTACGAGCAGTACTTC. The full variable domain, in which reference TRBV7-2 and TRBJ2-7 provide the parts outside the CDR3, is GAGVSQSPSNKVTEKGKDVELRCDPISGHTALYWYRQSLGQGLEFLIYFQGNSAPDKSGLPSDRFSAERTGGSVSTLTIQRTQQEDSAVYLCASSLSTGSYEQYFGPGTRLTVT.

The chain is built from TRBV4-3 and TRBJ1-4; no clear D gene. The CDR3 runs 17 residues. Trimming took 1 base from V and 3 from J, leaving 15 bases between them. Germline V gene data show CDR1 as LGHNA and CDR2 as YSLEER. The CDR3 loop is CASSQGGYGVPNEKLFF. In nucleotides, the CDR3 is TGCGCCAGCAGCCAAGGGGGTTATGGAGTTCCTAATGAAAAACTGTTTTTT.